In its sample, the clone carrying this T cell receptor beta chain was seen many times. The data were obtained in a study of CD8+CD57+ T cells in acquired aplastic anemia. V was cut by 3 bases and J by 2 bases, with 9 bases left in between. This CDR3 is built from 14 residues. CDR1 is SGHTA and CDR2 is FQGNSA in the germline V gene. Genomic DNA, serving as template, underwent TCR beta VDJ and CDR3 profiling. Each CDR3 protein is one row after TCRdb ran MiXCR on the reads. Of some 220,000 distinct CDR3 sequences in the sample, 34% were seen once. The clonotype was recovered from a human donor in good health, serving as a control. The V and J genes are TRBV7-2 and TRBJ2-3, with D possibly matching TRBD2 (6 bases). Sequenced sample: sorted CD4+, CD8+, or CD8+CD57+ T cells (not recorded which) from PBMCs. The CDR3 spells CASSLRGTTDTQYF. In nucleotides, the CDR3 is TGTGCCAGCAGCTTGCGCGGGACCACAGATACGCAGTATTTT.